One sample yielded the 16 T cell receptor beta chains listed below, sequenced in a study of beta chain features in type 1 diabetes (dated by TCRdb to 2016 to 2018). General study outcomes and caveats: A moderate but significant shortening of TCRB CDR3 length was observed in type 1 diabetes patients in all four CD4+ subsets.

Library preparation used the immunoSEQ multiplex PCR assay. The entire amount of isolated RNA was reverse transcribed using the High Capacity cDNA Reverse Transcription Kit, so the sequenced TCRB transcripts were expressed ones. The immuneACCESS repertoire file appears here via TCRdb, limited to in-frame rearrangements. These files lack a portion of the clones; in checked studies, under half of the deficit traces to unresolved V genes, and the cause of the others is not known. In this sample the table shows 150,000 to 200,000 clones, 6% to 9% of which occur a single time. The biggest ten clones account for 0.5% to 0.55% of the sample. These receptors' antigens are unknown. The sample taken for sequencing was central memory CD4+ T cells from blood. The receptors were sampled from a man aged 18 to 29 with type 1 diabetes.

The V gene is TRBV29-1, the J gene TRBJ1-1; D is possibly TRBD1 (5 bases). V shed 3 bases and J shed 4 bases, with 9 bases lying between them. The CDR3 has 12 residues. CDR1 and CDR2 (germline): SQVTM, ANQGSEA. As DNA, the CDR3 is TGCAGCGTTGATCTGGGGGGCACTGAAGCTTTCTTT. This translates into CSVDLGGTEAFF.

The chain links TRBV18 to TRBJ1-6; a possible D gene is TRBD1 (5 bases). Trimming took 3 bases from V and 7 from J, leaving 13 bases between them. The V gene's germline CDR1 is KGHSH and CDR2 LQKENI. This CDR3 contains 15 residues. The CDR3 coding sequence is TGTGCCAGCTCACCGTCTGGGGCGATAAATTCACCCCTCCACTTT. This encodes CASSPSGAINSPLHF.

The V and J genes are TRBV14 and TRBJ2-1; 8 nucleotides agree with TRBD2. Germline V gene lookup returns CDR1 SGHDN and CDR2 FVKESK. J gave up 7 bases and V 5 bases, and 13 bases lay outside the gene matches. There are 16 residues in the CDR3. CDR3: CASSSRPGLGINEQFF. The CDR3 nucleotides read TGTGCCAGCAGCTCTCGACCGGGACTAGGGATTAATGAGCAGTTCTTC.

This rearrangement joins TRBV7-8 to TRBJ2-7; D unresolved. V was pared by 5 bases and J by 2 bases, with 10 bases between. CDR1 and CDR2 (germline): SGHVS, FQNEAQ. The CDR3 is 13 amino acids. Written as DNA, the CDR3 is TGTGCCAGCAGCCGAGACTGGACCTACGAGCAGTACTTC. Translation: CASSRDWTYEQYF.

This clone showed up just a few times. The chain recombines TRBV6-6 with TRBJ1-6, with D maybe TRBD1 (6 bases). Per germline, CDR1 MNHNY and CDR2 SVGAGI (reference sequence). The V and J ends lost 6 bases and 3 bases respectively, with 15 bases between them. The CDR3 has 16 amino acids. Here the CDR3 DNA reads TGTGCCAGCAGAGCAACAGGGACGGTCTATAATTCACCCCTCCACTTT. Its protein product is CASRATGTVYNSPLHF.

The CDR3 protein is CASRSGTVDGYTF. In DNA form, the CDR3 reads TGTGCCAGCAGGTCAGGGACAGTCGATGGCTACACCTTC. The V gene is TRBV28, the J gene TRBJ1-2, with 7 bases matching TRBD1. This CDR3 spans 13 amino acids. The germline CDR1 and CDR2 sequences are MDHEN and SYDVKM. V dropped 6 bases and J dropped 6; count of bases not matched to a gene: 7.

This clone was picked up a small number of times. This chain links TRBV18 with TRBJ2-7, with no clear D. V was shortened by 2 bases and J by 0 bases, with 5 bases between the two germline ends. The germline V gene has CDR1 KGHSH and CDR2 LQKENI. The CDR3 contains 13 residues. The CDR3 reads CASSPSLSYEQYF. For the CDR3, the DNA is TGTGCCAGCTCACCATCCCTCTCCTACGAGCAGTACTTC.

The rearrangement uses TRBV5-1 and TRBJ2-1; 8 nucleotides agree with TRBD2. CDR3 length equals 19 residues. V lost 0 bases and J lost 6; bases outside the gene matches: 17. Germline V gene data show CDR1 as SGHRS and CDR2 as YFSETQ. The CDR3 spells CASSLAFSGAAANLNEQFF. CDR3 DNA sequence: TGCGCCAGCAGCTTGGCCTTTAGCGGGGCGGCGGCCAACCTCAATGAGCAGTTCTTC. Based on the CDR3 plus reference TRBV5-1 and TRBJ2-1, the full variable domain is KAGVTQTPRYLIKTRGQQVTLSCSPISGHRSVSWYQQTPGQGLQFLFEYFSETQRNKGNFPGRFSGRQFSNSRSEMNVSTLELGDSALYLCASSLAFSGAAANLNEQFFGPGTRLTVL.

The J gene is TRBJ1-2, the V gene TRBV30; D is ambiguous. The germline gives CDR1 GTSNPN, CDR2 SVGIG (reference sequence). V was clipped by 1 base and J by 1 base, with 7 bases between them. The CDR3 has 13 residues. The CDR3 DNA follows: TGTGCCTGGAGTGATCTAGGTAACTATGGCTACACCTTC. It yields the protein CAWSDLGNYGYTF. Based on the CDR3 plus reference TRBV30 and TRBJ1-2, the full variable domain is SQTIHQWPATLVQPVGSPLSLECTVEGTSNPNLYWYRQAAGRGLQLLFYSVGIGQISSEVPQNLSASRPQDRQFILSSKKLLLSDSGFYLCAWSDLGNYGYTFGSGTRLTVV.

The chain recombines TRBV7-2 with TRBJ2-1, with 7 bases lining up with TRBD2. This CDR3 is 17 amino acids long. The germline gives CDR1 SGHTA, CDR2 FQGNSA. V dropped 6 bases and J dropped 7; count of bases not matched to a gene: 18. CDR3 in DNA: TGTGCCAGCAGTCCCGCCCCGGTAACTAGCGTGGGGAATGAGCAGTTCTTC. Its protein product is CASSPAPVTSVGNEQFF.

This clone was counted a few times. The chain carries TRBV28 and TRBJ2-5, with 15 bases lining up with TRBD2. This CDR3 is built from 21 residues. Trimming took 2 bases from V and 4 from J; bases not matched to a gene: 17. Germline CDR1 and CDR2: MDHEN and SYDVKM. The CDR3 loop reads CASSLAGAGTSGRRRGETQYF. The CDR3 coding sequence is TGTGCCAGCAGTTTAGCAGGGGCTGGGACTAGCGGGAGGAGGCGAGGAGAGACCCAGTACTTC. The complete variable domain, with remaining parts taken from reference TRBV28 and TRBJ2-5, reads DVKVTQSSRYLVKRTGEKVFLECVQDMDHENMFWYRQDPGLGLRLIYFSYDVKMKEKGDIPEGYSVSREKKERFSLILESASTNQTSMYLCASSLAGAGTSGRRRGETQYFGPGTRLLVL.

This chain connects TRBV10-2 to TRBJ2-5; 10 nucleotides match TRBD2. CDR3 length: 15 amino acids. Germline values: CDR1 WSHSY, CDR2 SAAADI. The trim removed 4 bases at V and 5 bases at J, leaving 7 bases unmatched. The CDR3 nucleotides are TGCGCCAGCAGTGCTGGTAGCGGGGGGACGGAGACCCAGTACTTC. Residues: CASSAGSGGTETQYF.

This clone was detected only a few times. This chain connects TRBV7-2 to TRBJ2-5, with D possibly TRBD2 on 5 matching bases. The CDR3 is 16 amino acids. Looked up from germline, CDR1 is SGHTA and CDR2 is FQGNSA. Trimming cost V 2 bases and J 3 bases, with 16 bases left between them. In nucleotides, the CDR3 is TGTGCCAGCAGCTTAAATCCCCCCGGGATAGAAGAGACCCAGTACTTC. Amino acid sequence: CASSLNPPGIEETQYF.

Comments on this clone: The junction departs from germline at one end; a sequencing error may be responsible. This chain links TRBV30 with TRBJ2-1; D gene unclear. CDR3 length: 15 amino acids. Germline lookup yields CDR1 GTSNPN and CDR2 SVGIG (reference sequence). CDR3 amino acids: CAWSPTGSSYNERFF. Here the CDR3 DNA reads TGTGCCTGGAGCCCGACCGGAAGCTCCTACAATGAGCGGTTCTTC.

The chain has TRBV7-2 and TRBJ2-1; TRBD2 matches at 9 bases. Per germline, CDR1 SGHTA and CDR2 FQGNSA. The CDR3 is 16 residues long. V shed 5 bases and J 7 bases; nucleotides not matched to a gene: 12. The CDR3 reads CASSVNSGRTGNEQFF. The CDR3 coding sequence is TGTGCCAGCAGCGTTAATAGCGGGAGAACGGGTAATGAGCAGTTCTTC.

This sequence joins TRBV30 and TRBJ1-3; 10 bases map to TRBD1. The CDR3 totals 16 residues. The trim removed 2 bases at V and 3 bases at J, leaving 7 bases unmatched. Germline V gene sequence: CDR1 GTSNPN, CDR2 SVGIG (reference sequence). The CDR3 region has the DNA TGTGCCTGGAGTAAACTGGGACAGGGGAATGGAAACACCATATATTTT. Translation: CAWSKLGQGNGNTIYF.